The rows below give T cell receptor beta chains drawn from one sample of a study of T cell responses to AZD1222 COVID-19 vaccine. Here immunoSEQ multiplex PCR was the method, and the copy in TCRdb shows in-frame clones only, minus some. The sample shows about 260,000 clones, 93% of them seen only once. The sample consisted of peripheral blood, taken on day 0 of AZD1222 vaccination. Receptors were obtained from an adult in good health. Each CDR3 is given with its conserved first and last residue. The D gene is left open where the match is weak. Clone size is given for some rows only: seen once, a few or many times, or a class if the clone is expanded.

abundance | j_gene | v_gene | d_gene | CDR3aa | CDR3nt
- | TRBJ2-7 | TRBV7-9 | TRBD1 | CASSPGQLEQYF | TGTGCCAGCAGCCCGGGACAGCTTGAGCAGTACTTC
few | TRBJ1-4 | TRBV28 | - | CASSLSFLGRGTNEKLFF | TGTGCCAGCAGTTTAAGTTTTTTAGGCAGGGGTACTAATGAAAAACTGTTTTTT
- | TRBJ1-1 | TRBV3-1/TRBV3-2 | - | CASSPRVGLNTEAFF | TGTGCCAGCAGCCCCCGGGTGGGGTTGAACACTGAAGCTTTCTTT
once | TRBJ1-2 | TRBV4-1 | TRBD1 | CASSQFRDSNYGYTF | TGCGCCAGCAGCCAATTCCGGGACAGTAACTATGGCTACACCTTC
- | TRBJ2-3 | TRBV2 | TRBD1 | CASEGDRVGGTQYF | TGTGCCAGCGAGGGGGACAGGGTGGGTGGTACGCAGTATTTT
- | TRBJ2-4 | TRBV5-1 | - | CASSPGTPARSGQYF | TGCGCCAGCAGCCCGGGGACACCGGCGAGGTCAGGCCAGTACTTC
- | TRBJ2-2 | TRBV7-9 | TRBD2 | CASSIRAGLAENTGELFF | TGTGCCAGCAGCATTAGGGCCGGACTAGCGGAGAACACCGGGGAGCTGTTTTTT
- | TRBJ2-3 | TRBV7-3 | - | CASSWGGTDTQYF | TGTGCCAGCAGCTGGGGGGGCACAGATACGCAGTATTTT
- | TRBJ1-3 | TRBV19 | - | CASSTSGNTIYF | TGTGCCAGTAGTACATCCGGAAACACCATATATTTT
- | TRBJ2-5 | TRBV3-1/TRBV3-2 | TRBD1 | CASSQADRGETQYF | TGTGCCAGCAGCCAAGCTGACAGGGGGGAGACCCAGTACTTC
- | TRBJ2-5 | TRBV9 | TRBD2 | CASSPQGGGRSQETQYF | TGTGCCAGCAGCCCCCAAGGTGGCGGGAGGTCCCAAGAGACCCAGTACTTC
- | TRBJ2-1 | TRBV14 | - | CASSKNRDTKQFF | TGTGCCAGCAGCAAGAACCGGGACACCAAGCAGTTCTTC
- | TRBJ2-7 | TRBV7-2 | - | CASSSFRQGGEQYF | TGTGCCAGCAGCTCATTTAGACAGGGAGGCGAGCAGTACTTC
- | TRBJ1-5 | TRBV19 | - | CASKNPGNQPQHF | TGTGCCAGTAAGAATCCAGGCAATCAGCCCCAGCATTTT
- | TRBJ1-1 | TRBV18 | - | CASSPNGGANTEAFF | TGTGCCAGCTCACCAAACGGGGGGGCGAACACTGAAGCTTTCTTT
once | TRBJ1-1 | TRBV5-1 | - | CASSLFGQTNTEAFF | TGCGCCAGCAGCTTATTTGGACAGACGAACACTGAAGCTTTCTTT
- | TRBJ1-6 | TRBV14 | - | CASSLGGTLHF | TGTGCCAGCAGCCTCGGGGGGACCCTCCACTTT
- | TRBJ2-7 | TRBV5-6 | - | CASSLEPGRDEQYF | TGTGCCAGCAGCTTGGAGCCGGGCCGCGACGAGCAGTACTTC
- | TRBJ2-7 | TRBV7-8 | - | CASSFRKVKGSYEQYF | TGTGCCAGCAGCTTTAGGAAGGTCAAGGGCTCCTACGAGCAGTACTTC
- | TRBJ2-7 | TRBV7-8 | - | CASSQRSQAPYEQYF | TGTGCCAGCAGCCAGCGTTCTCAGGCCCCCTACGAGCAGTACTTC
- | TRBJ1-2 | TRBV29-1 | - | CSVVNPDILGGYTF | TGCAGCGTCGTTAACCCGGACATCCTCGGGGGCTACACCTTC
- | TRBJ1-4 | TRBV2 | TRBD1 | CASSSRDSATNEKLFF | TGTGCCAGCAGCAGCCGGGACAGTGCAACTAATGAAAAACTGTTTTTT
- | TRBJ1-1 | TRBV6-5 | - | CASSYSSWNTEAFF | TGTGCCAGCAGTTACTCTTCCTGGAACACTGAAGCTTTCTTT
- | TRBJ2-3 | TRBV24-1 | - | CATSDPSVPSTDTQYF | TGTGCCACCAGTGACCCTAGCGTCCCTAGCACAGATACGCAGTATTTT
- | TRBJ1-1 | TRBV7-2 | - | CASSTRMNTEAFF | TGTGCCAGCAGCACAAGAATGAACACTGAAGCTTTCTTT
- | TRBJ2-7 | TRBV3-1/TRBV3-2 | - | CASRDKGGMEQYF | TGTGCCAGCAGGGATAAGGGTGGGATGGAGCAGTACTTC
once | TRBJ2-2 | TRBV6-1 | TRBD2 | CASSEKPFGGAVTGELFF | TGTGCCAGCAGTGAAAAGCCGTTCGGGGGGGCCGTCACCGGGGAGCTGTTTTTT
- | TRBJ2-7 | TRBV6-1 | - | CASSETQGEQYF | TGTGCCAGCAGTGAAACCCAGGGCGAGCAGTACTTC
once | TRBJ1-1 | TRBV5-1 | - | CASSFEEMNTEAFF | TGCGCCAGCAGCTTTGAAGAAATGAACACTGAAGCTTTCTTT
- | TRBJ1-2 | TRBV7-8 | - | CASSPQPSLSGYTF | TGTGCCAGCAGCCCACAGCCTTCCTTATCTGGCTACACCTTC
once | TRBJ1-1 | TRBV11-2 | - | CASTASGGLNTEAFF | TGTGCCAGCACCGCCTCAGGCGGGTTAAACACTGAAGCTTTCTTT
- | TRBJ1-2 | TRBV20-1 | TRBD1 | CSASLQGGGYTF | TGCAGTGCTAGTTTACAGGGGGGCGGCTACACCTTC
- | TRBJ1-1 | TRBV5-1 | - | CASSLRDTNTEAFF | TGCGCCAGCAGCTTGCGGGACACGAACACTGAAGCTTTCTTT
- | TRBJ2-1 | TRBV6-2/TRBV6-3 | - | CASSYSSREQFF | TGTGCCAGCAGTTACTCGTCCCGGGAGCAGTTCTTC
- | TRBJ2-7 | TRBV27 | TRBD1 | CASSPPSSGQGDKQYF | TGTGCCAGCAGCCCTCCGTCGTCGGGACAGGGCGATAAGCAGTACTTC
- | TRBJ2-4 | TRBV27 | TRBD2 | CASSPGTSGDIQYF | TGTGCCAGCAGTCCCGGGACTAGCGGAGACATTCAGTACTTC
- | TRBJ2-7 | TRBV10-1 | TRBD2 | CASSLSGTNYEQYF | TGCGCCAGCAGCCTCTCCGGGACTAATTACGAGCAGTACTTC
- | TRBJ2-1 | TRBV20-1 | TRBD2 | CSASHREGFYNEQFF | TGCAGTGCCAGTCACCGGGAGGGTTTCTACAATGAGCAGTTCTTC
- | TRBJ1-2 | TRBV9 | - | CASSVDPDSYGYTF | TGTGCCAGCAGCGTAGACCCGGACAGCTATGGCTACACCTTC